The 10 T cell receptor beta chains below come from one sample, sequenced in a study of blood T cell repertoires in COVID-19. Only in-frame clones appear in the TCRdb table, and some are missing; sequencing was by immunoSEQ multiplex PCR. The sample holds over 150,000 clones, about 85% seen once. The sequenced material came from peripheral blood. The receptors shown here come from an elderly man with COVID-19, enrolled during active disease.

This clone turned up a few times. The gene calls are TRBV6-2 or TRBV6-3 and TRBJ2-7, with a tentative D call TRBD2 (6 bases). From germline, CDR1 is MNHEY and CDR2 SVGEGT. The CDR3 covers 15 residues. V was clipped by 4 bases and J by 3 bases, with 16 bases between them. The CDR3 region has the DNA TGTGCCAGCAGTTCCCGTGGAGGGTTGGTCTACGAGCAGTACTTC. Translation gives CASSSRGGLVYEQYF.

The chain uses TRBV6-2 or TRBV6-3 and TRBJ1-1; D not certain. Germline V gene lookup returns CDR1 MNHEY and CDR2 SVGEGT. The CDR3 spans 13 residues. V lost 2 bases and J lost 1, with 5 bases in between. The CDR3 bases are TGTGCCAGCAGTTACACAAAGAACACTGAAGCTTTCTTT. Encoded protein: CASSYTKNTEAFF.

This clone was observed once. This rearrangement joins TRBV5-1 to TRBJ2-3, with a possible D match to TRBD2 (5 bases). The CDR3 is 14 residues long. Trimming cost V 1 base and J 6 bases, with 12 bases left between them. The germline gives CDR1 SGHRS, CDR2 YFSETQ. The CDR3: CASSLPEEVDTQYF. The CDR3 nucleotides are TGCGCCAGCAGCTTGCCAGAGGAGGTGGATACGCAGTATTTT.

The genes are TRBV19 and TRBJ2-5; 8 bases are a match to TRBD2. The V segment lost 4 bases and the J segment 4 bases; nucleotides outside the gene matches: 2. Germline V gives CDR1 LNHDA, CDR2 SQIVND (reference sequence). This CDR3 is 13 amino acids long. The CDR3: CASSTSGGETQYF. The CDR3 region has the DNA TGTGCCAGTAGTACCAGCGGGGGAGAGACCCAGTACTTC.

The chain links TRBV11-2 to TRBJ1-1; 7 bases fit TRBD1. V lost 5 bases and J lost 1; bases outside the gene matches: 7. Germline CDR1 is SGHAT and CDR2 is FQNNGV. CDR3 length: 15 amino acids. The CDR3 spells CASSRQGLSNTEAFF. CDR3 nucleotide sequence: TGTGCCAGCAGCCGACAGGGTTTATCGAACACTGAAGCTTTCTTT.

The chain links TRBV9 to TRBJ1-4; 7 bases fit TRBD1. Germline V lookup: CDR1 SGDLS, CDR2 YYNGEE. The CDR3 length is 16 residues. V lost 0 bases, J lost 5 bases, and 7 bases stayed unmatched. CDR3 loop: CASSVDAGGGNEKLFF. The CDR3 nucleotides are TGTGCCAGCAGCGTAGATGCGGGAGGGGGCAATGAAAAACTGTTTTTT.

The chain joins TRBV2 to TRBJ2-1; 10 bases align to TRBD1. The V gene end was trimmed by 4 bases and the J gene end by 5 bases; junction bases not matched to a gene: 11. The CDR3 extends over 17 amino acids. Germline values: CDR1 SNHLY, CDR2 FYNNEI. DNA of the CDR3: TGTGCCAGCAGTGGATTTATCCCGGGACAGGGGAACAATGAGCAGTTCTTC. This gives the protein CASSGFIPGQGNNEQFF.

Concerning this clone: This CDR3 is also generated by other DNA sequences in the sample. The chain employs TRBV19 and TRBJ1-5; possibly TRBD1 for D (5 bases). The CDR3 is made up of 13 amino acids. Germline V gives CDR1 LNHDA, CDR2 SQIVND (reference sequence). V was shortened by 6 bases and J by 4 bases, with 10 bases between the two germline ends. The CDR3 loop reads CASRQGGNQPQHF. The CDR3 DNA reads TGTGCCAGTAGGCAGGGTGGTAATCAGCCCCAGCATTTT.

This CDR3 is CASSGGGTGVTGELFF. CDR3 nucleotide sequence: TGCGCCAGCAGCGGGGGCGGGACAGGGGTCACCGGGGAGCTGTTTTTT. The rearrangement links TRBV4-3 to TRBJ2-2; 10 bases match TRBD1. CDR3 size: 16 residues. Losses at the gene ends were 5 bases for V and 4 bases for J; bases not matched to a gene: 7. The germline CDR1 and CDR2 sequences are LGHNA and YSLEER.

The CDR3 region has the DNA TGCGCCAGCAGCCAAGGTAGCGGGGTGGCGTTGGAGACCCAGTACTTC. Its translation: CASSQGSGVALETQYF. The chain recombines TRBV4-3 with TRBJ2-5, with 8 positions matching TRBD2. Looked up from germline, CDR1 is LGHNA and CDR2 is YSLEER. V shed 1 base, J shed 5 bases, and the junction held 9 bases outside the gene matches. CDR3 length: 16 amino acids.